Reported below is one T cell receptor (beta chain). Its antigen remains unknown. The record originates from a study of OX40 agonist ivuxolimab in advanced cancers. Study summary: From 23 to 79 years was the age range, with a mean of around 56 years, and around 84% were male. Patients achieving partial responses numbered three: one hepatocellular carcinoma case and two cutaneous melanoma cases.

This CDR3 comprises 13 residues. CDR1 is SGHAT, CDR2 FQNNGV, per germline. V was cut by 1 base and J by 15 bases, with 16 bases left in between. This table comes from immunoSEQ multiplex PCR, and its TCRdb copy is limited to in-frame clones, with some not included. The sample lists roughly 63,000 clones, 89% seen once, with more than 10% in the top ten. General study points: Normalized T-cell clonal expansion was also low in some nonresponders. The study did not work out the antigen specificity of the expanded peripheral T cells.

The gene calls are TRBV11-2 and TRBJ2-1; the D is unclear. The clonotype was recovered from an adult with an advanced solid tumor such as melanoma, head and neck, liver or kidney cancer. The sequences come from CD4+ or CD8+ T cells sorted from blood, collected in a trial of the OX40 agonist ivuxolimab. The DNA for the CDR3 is TGTGCCAGCAGCTTAGCCGACGTTAGGCTAGGGTTCTTC. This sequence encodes CASSLADVRLGFF.